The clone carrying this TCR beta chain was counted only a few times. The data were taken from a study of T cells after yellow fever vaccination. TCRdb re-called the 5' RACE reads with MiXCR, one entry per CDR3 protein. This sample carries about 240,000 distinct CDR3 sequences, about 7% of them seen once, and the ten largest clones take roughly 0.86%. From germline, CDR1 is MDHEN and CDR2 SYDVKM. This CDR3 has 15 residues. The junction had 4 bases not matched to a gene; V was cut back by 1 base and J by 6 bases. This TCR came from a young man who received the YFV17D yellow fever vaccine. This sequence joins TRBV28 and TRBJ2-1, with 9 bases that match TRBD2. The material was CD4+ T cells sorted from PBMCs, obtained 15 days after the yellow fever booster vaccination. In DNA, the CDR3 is TGTGCCAGCAGTTTATTAGGACTAGCGATCAATGAGCAGTTCTTC. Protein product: CASSLLGLAINEQFF.